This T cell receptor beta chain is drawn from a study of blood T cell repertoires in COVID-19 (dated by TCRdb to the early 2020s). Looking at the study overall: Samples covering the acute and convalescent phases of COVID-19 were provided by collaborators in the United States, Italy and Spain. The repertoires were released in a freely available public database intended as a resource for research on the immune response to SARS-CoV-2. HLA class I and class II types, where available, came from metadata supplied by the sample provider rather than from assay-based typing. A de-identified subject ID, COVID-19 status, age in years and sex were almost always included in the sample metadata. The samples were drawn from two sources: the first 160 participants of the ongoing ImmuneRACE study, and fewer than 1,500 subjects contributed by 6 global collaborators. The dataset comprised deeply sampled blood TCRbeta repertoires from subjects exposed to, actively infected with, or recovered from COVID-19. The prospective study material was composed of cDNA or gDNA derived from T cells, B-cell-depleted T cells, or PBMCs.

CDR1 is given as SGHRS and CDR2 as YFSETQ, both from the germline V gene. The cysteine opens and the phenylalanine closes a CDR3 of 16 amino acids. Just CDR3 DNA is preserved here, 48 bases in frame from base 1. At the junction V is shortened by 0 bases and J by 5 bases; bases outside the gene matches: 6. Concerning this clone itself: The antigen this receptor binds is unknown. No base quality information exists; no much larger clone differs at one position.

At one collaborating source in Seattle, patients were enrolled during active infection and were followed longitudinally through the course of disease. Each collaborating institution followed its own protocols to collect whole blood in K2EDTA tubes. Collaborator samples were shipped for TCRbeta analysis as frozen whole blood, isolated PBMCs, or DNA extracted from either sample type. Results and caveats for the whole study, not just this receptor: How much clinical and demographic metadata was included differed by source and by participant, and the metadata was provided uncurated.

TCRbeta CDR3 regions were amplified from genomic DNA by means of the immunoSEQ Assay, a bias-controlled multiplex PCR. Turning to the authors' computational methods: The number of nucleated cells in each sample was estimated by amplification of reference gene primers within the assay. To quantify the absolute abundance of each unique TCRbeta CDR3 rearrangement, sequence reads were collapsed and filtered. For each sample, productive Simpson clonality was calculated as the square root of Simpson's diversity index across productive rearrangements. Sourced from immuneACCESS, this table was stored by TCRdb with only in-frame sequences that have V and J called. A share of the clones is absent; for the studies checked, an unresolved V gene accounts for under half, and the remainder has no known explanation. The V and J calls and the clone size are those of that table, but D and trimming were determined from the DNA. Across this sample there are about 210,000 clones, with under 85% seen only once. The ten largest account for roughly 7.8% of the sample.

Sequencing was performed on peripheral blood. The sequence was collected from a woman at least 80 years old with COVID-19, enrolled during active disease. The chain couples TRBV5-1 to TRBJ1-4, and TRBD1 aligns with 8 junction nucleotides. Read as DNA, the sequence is TGCGCCAGCAGCTTGGGGGTGACAGGGGCGAATGAAAAACTGTTTTTT. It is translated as CASSLGVTGANEKLFF.